This TCR beta chain originates from a study of siplizumab effects on memory and regulatory T cells. Study findings and constraints: Proliferating Tregs' suppressive function in siplizumab cultures went unconfirmed. Many proliferating CD4+ or CD8+ clones remained unclassified. Roughly 75-96% of them could not be assigned either a naive or a memory phenotype.

As for this clone: What it binds is not known.

Per germline, CDR1 SGHAT and CDR2 FQDESV (reference sequence). The CDR3 is 12 amino acids. Trimming took off 5 bases at V and 8 bases at J, with 7 bases between the two ends. The protocol was immunoSEQ multiplex PCR, while the TCRdb copy is restricted to in-frame clones and leaves out a portion. In the table there are 65,000 to 70,000 clones, approximately 88% of which are singletons. This chain connects TRBV11-1 to TRBJ1-6; D is undetermined. The source material was Tregs sorted from blood. This receptor was identified in a human donor in good health. CDR3 region: CASSPTHSPLHF. Written as DNA, the CDR3 is TGTGCCAGCAGCCCGACCCATTCACCCCTCCACTTT.